This T cell receptor (beta chain) is drawn from a study of blood T cell repertoires in COVID-19. The trim removed 5 bases at V and 7 bases at J, leaving 5 bases unmatched. CDR3 length: 14 amino acids. Per the germline V gene, CDR1 is KGHSH and CDR2 is LQKENI. Sequencing used immunoSEQ multiplex PCR; TCRdb keeps in-frame clones, though not all of them. The sample holds more than 100,000 clones, less than 90% seen once. Sequenced input: peripheral blood. The clonotype was recovered from a woman in her twenties or thirties who had recovered from COVID-19. The V and J genes are TRBV18 and TRBJ1-6; 7 nucleotides line up with TRBD1. The DNA of the CDR3 is TGTGCCAGCTCATCGGGACAGCTCAATTCACCCCTCCACTTT. It encodes CASSSGQLNSPLHF. The variable domain in full, with the rest retrieved from reference TRBV18 and TRBJ1-6, is NAGVMQNPRHLVRRRGQEARLRCSPMKGHSHVYWYRQLPEEGLKFMVYLQKENIIDESGMPKERFSAEFPKEGPSILRIQQVVRGDSAAYFCASSSGQLNSPLHFGNGTRLTVT.